These 11 T cell receptor beta chains were sequenced from one sample in a study of T cells in Graves' hyperthyroidism and ophthalmopathy. Template material for amplifying TCR beta CDR3 regions consisted of RNA transcripts. First-round RT-PCR targeting the TCR CDR3 was performed with the HTBI primer set. TCRdb re-derived calls from the multiplex PCR reads in MiXCR, one entry per CDR3 protein. The top ten hold around 50% of the sample, which has 300,000 to 350,000 distinct CDR3 sequences, around a fifth seen once. Sequenced material: blood. The receptors derive from a woman aged 45 to 65 with Graves' hyperthyroidism.

This clonotype was seen more than once but under ten times. The genes are TRBV20-1 and TRBJ2-7; TRBD1 aligns across 7 bases. V was clipped by 7 bases and J by 6 bases; unmatched bases: 9. The CDR3 is 12 amino acids. Per the germline V gene, CDR1 is DFQATT and CDR2 is SNEGSKA (reference sequence). The CDR3 spells CSGPRGRGEQYF. CDR3 bases: TGCAGTGGCCCAAGGGGGCGCGGCGAGCAGTACTTC.

The rearrangement uses TRBV30 and TRBJ2-7, with D perhaps TRBD2 (5 bases). The germline V gene encodes CDR1 GTSNPN and CDR2 SVGIG (reference sequence). The CDR3 is 14 amino acids. Trimming left V 2 bases short and J 4 bases short, with 15 bases between. The CDR3 nucleotides are TGTGCCTGGAGTTCCCTAGCCCGTAAGTACGAGCAGTACTTC. It yields the protein CAWSSLARKYEQYF.

This clonotype has a count of ten or more. The chain couples TRBV5-1 to TRBJ2-3; TRBD2 agrees at 8 bases. The CDR3 totals 15 residues. Per germline, CDR1 SGHRS and CDR2 YFSETQ. Trimming cost V 5 bases and J 1 base; bases outside gene matches: 6. The chain's CDR3 is CASRKAGVGTDTQYF. CDR3 DNA: TGCGCCAGCAGAAAAGCGGGGGTTGGCACAGATACGCAGTATTTT.

This clonotype was seen ten or more times. J is TRBJ1-1 and V is TRBV24-1; maybe TRBD1 (5 bases). Germline V gene lookup returns CDR1 KGHDR and CDR2 SFDVKD. The CDR3 contains 18 residues. V lost 3 bases and J 5 bases, leaving 24 bases between the germline ends. DNA for the CDR3: TGTGCCACCAGTGATCCCTTCCCCGGGGACCCAGGACGGACTGAAGCTTTCTTT. Translating gives CATSDPFPGDPGRTEAFF.

This clonotype was seen many times. The chain recombines TRBV6-1 with TRBJ1-1, with D possibly being TRBD1 (6 bases). CDR3 length: 16 amino acids. V was pared by 7 bases and J by 6 bases, with 24 bases between. CDR1 MNHNS and CDR2 SASEGT come from the germline V gene. The CDR3: CASTEGPGAEWSEAFF. The CDR3 nucleotides read TGTGCCAGCACCGAGGGCCCGGGGGCTGAATGGTCTGAAGCTTTCTTT.

The chain links TRBV20-1 to TRBJ2-6; D not resolved. The CDR3 spans 15 residues. Germline-derived CDR1 and CDR2 are DFQATT and SNEGSKA (reference sequence). Trimming shortened V by 0 bases and J by 0 bases, and 6 bases separated the two germline ends. The CDR3 region is CSARDRTSGANVLTF. CDR3 DNA: TGCAGTGCTAGAGATCGGACCTCTGGGGCCAACGTCCTGACTTTC.

This chain links TRBV15 with TRBJ1-1; D gene unclear. V was pared by 1 base and J by 6 bases, with 15 bases between. From germline, CDR1 is LNHNV and CDR2 YYDKDF (reference sequence). The CDR3 spans 15 residues. The DNA of the CDR3 is TGTGCCACCAGCAGAGTGAGGGTCCAGGTTCCTGAAGCTTTCTTT. It translates to CATSRVRVQVPEAFF.

This clonotype was counted at least ten times. Here the CDR3 reads CASSPRQPNNEQFF. The DNA of the CDR3 is TGCGCCAGCAGCCCCCGGCAGCCGAACAATGAGCAGTTCTTC. The chain uses TRBV5-1 and TRBJ2-1; no clear D gene. Germline V gives CDR1 SGHRS, CDR2 YFSETQ. The CDR3 has 14 residues. Deletions cut 4 bases from V and 5 bases from J, with 13 bases between.

This clonotype was picked up a small number of times. The rearrangement links TRBV27 to TRBJ2-1, with 8 bases identical to TRBD2. The CDR3 spans 16 residues. J was trimmed by 8 bases and V by 3 bases; bases with no gene match: 12. CDR1 is MNHEY and CDR2 is SMNVEV in the germline V gene (reference sequence). In DNA form, the CDR3 reads TGTGCCAGCAGTTTTCGTACAAGCGGGAGTTATTATGAGCAGTTCTTC. Its protein product is CASSFRTSGSYYEQFF.

This clonotype was counted ten times or more. The chain has TRBV5-1 and TRBJ1-1; 8 nucleotides match TRBD1. V lost 5 bases and J lost 1; bases outside the gene matches: 7. This CDR3 has 15 residues. Germline CDR1 SGHRS, CDR2 YFSETQ. CDR3 loop: CASSQLTGENTEAFF. As DNA, the CDR3 is TGCGCCAGCAGTCAACTGACAGGGGAGAACACTGAAGCTTTCTTT.

This clonotype was counted at least ten times. The J gene is TRBJ2-3, the V gene TRBV20-1, with D maybe TRBD2 (6 bases). The V end was cut by 2 bases, the J end by 2 bases, with 11 bases between. Germline CDR1 is DFQATT and CDR2 is SNEGSKA (reference sequence). The CDR3 length is 14 residues. DNA of the CDR3: TGCAGTGCTAGATTCGGGGGACCCACAGATACGCAGTATTTT. Its translation: CSARFGGPTDTQYF.